The text below deals with one TCR beta chain. Its target is unknown. The sort gate was single viable CD3+CD4+CD8-CD45RO+ cells for memory CD4+ T cells. This specimen belongs to a study of memory CD4+ T cells and cytomegalovirus serostatus. Findings of the study overall: CMV serostatus prediction reached median AUC roughly 0.95, or 0.91 with US-trained model.

The protocol was immunoSEQ multiplex PCR, while the TCRdb copy is restricted to in-frame clones and leaves out a portion. The repertoire holds almost 55,000 clones, roughly 79% seen once, with more than 1.5% in the top ten. Sequenced sample: memory CD4+ T cells from blood. This TCR came from an adult in good health and CMV-seronegative.

The CDR3 protein is CAIKAAGGTEAFF. The CDR3 coding sequence is TGTGCCATCAAGGCGGCGGGGGGTACTGAAGCTTTCTTT. V is TRBV10-3 and J is TRBJ1-1; D is possibly TRBD1 (5 bases). Trimming stripped 7 bases from V and 5 bases from J, with 14 bases between. This CDR3 is 13 amino acids long. The germline V gene encodes CDR1 ENHRY and CDR2 SYGVKD.